Presented here are 16 T cell receptor beta chains from one specimen sequenced in a study of shared clonotypes between healthy human individuals (dated by TCRdb to 2018 to 2021). The library was prepared using the immunoSEQ multiplex PCR assay. What TCRdb holds here is the immuneACCESS table cut down to in-frame rearrangements. Part of the clones is not present; checked against another copy, under half of the missing clones reflect an unresolved V gene, and the others are unexplained. In all, the sample holds about a million clones, and approximately 80% of those were seen once. Together, the top ten hold approximately 1.5% of the sample. The sequencing sample was made of memory CD4+ T cells sorted from blood. The cell subset or site label corresponds to: CD45RA-negative fraction. Every receptor here comes from a man younger than 30 in good health.

About this clone itself: Other DNA sequences in this sample translate to the same CDR3. The chain couples TRBV6-1 to TRBJ2-7, with D tentatively TRBD2 (7 bases). Germline CDR1 is MNHNS and CDR2 is SASEGT. CDR3 length: 13 amino acids. V was cut by 9 bases and J by 4 bases, with 16 bases left in between. Here the CDR3 reads CASGRGGGYEQYF. DNA of the CDR3: TGTGCCAGTGGGAGGGGGGGAGGGTACGAGCAGTACTTC.

J is TRBJ2-7 and V is TRBV21-1; the D call in the table, TRBD2, was not verified against the DNA. TRBV21-1 is a pseudogene segment. This CDR3 has 20 amino acids. The CDR3 loop reads CASSKYHRASGRDRVYEQYF. For the CDR3, the DNA is TGTGCCAGCAGCAAATACCACCGTGCTAGCGGGAGAGATAGGGTCTACGAGCAGTACTTC.

The sample holds one count of this clone. This chain links TRBV7-8 with TRBJ1-1; TRBD1 is a possible D gene (5 bases). Germline assignment: CDR1 SGHVS and CDR2 FQNEAQ. The CDR3 is made up of 12 amino acids. Trimming removed 2 bases from V and 5 bases from J, with 6 bases in between. CDR3: CASSLWGTEAFF. The CDR3 DNA reads as TGTGCCAGCAGCTTATGGGGGACTGAAGCTTTCTTT.

This clone has just one count. V usage is TRBV5-4 and J usage is TRBJ2-3; 8 positions match TRBD2. The CDR3 runs 17 residues. Germline V CDR1 and CDR2: SGHNT, YYREEE (reference sequence). V shed 3 bases, J shed 1 base, and the junction held 10 bases outside the gene matches. CDR3: CASSSLLSGTRTDTQYF. The CDR3 coding sequence is TGTGCCAGCAGCTCGCTCCTTAGCGGGACGCGCACAGATACGCAGTATTTT. Full variable domain (remainder filled in from reference TRBV5-4 and TRBJ2-3): ETGVTQSPTHLIKTRGQQVTLRCSSQSGHNTVSWYQQALGQGPQFIFQYYREEENGRGNFPPRFSGLQFPNYSSELNVNALELDDSALYLCASSSLLSGTRTDTQYFGPGTRLTVL.

The rearrangement links TRBV21-1 to TRBJ2-7; TRBD2 is the table's D call and was not checked against the DNA. TRBV21-1 is termed a pseudogene. There are 20 residues in the CDR3. Here the CDR3 reads CASSRPGRGLSGRSSYEQYF. CDR3 sequence (DNA): TGTGCCAGCAGCAGGCCCGGGAGGGGATTAAGCGGGCGGTCCTCCTACGAGCAGTACTTC.

This clone showed up just a few times. The sample carries other DNA sequences with the same CDR3. CDR3 residues: CASSPPTGAYEQYF. CDR3 bases: TGTGCCAGCTCACCGCCGACAGGGGCCTACGAGCAGTACTTC. The rearrangement links TRBV18 to TRBJ2-7; 8 bases map to TRBD1. With V trimmed by 3 bases and J by 2 bases, 3 bases remained unmatched. The CDR3 totals 14 residues. Germline V gene sequence: CDR1 KGHSH, CDR2 LQKENI.

This clone was seen once. This chain uses TRBV4-3 with TRBJ2-2; D could derive from TRBD1 or TRBD2 (5 bases each). CDR1 is LGHNA and CDR2 is YSLEER in the germline V gene. V shed 3 bases and J shed 8 bases, with 13 bases lying between them. The CDR3 covers 14 residues. The CDR3 DNA is TGCGCCAGCAGCCAGGGGGTCTGGAGGGGGGAGCTGTTTTTT. Its translation is CASSQGVWRGELFF.

The chain links TRBV28 to TRBJ1-6; 8 bases match TRBD1. With 2 bases clipped from V and 7 bases from J, the junction kept 1 base outside the gene matches. CDR1 is MDHEN and CDR2 is SYDVKM in the germline V gene. The CDR3 runs 14 residues. CDR3 nucleotide sequence: TGTGCCAGCAGTTTACAGGGGGCGAATTCACCCCTCCACTTT. Amino acid sequence: CASSLQGANSPLHF.

This clone was picked up a small number of times. This sequence joins TRBV28 and TRBJ2-3, with D perhaps TRBD1 or TRBD2 (5 bases each). This CDR3 contains 16 residues. Germline V gene lookup returns CDR1 MDHEN and CDR2 SYDVKM. Trimming pared 4 bases from V and 0 bases from J, leaving 14 bases between. This chain's CDR3 is CASSSPGTRSTDTQYF. The CDR3 nucleotides read TGTGCCAGCAGTTCCCCCGGGACCCGCAGCACAGATACGCAGTATTTT.

V is TRBV7-2 and J is TRBJ2-2, with 13 bases identical to TRBD2. V shed 4 bases, J shed 3 bases, and the junction held 11 bases outside the gene matches. Germline V gene data show CDR1 as SGHTA and CDR2 as FQGNSA. The CDR3 loop spans 19 amino acids. The CDR3 sequence: CASSSNRGLAGRDTGELFF. The CDR3 DNA reads as TGTGCCAGCAGCTCCAATCGGGGACTAGCGGGACGTGACACCGGGGAGCTGTTTTTT.

J is TRBJ2-1 and V is TRBV5-1, with 7 positions matching TRBD1. The germline gives CDR1 SGHRS, CDR2 YFSETQ. The CDR3 length is 16 residues. V shed 4 bases, J shed 4 bases, and the junction held 11 bases outside the gene matches. As DNA, the CDR3 is TGCGCCAGCAGCGCTGAGGGACAGATATTTTACAATGAGCAGTTCTTC. Amino acid sequence: CASSAEGQIFYNEQFF.

A remark on this clone: This may be a read error: a much more frequent sequence differs by one nucleotide. CDR3 in DNA: TGCAGCGTTGACCTTTTGGGGAGGAATGAAAAACTGTTTTTT. It is translated as CSVDLLGRNEKLFF. V and J are TRBV29-1 and TRBJ1-4; D uncertain. Germline V gene lookup returns CDR1 SQVTM and CDR2 ANQGSEA. The CDR3 has 14 amino acids. The germline V and J ends were trimmed by 3 bases and 5 bases, with 13 bases remaining between them.

Only one count was recorded for this clone. This chain joins TRBV10-2 and TRBJ1-1; 7 nucleotides line up with TRBD1. The CDR3 is 14 amino acids. Germline CDR1 and CDR2: WSHSY and SAAADI. V shed 6 bases and J 2 bases; nucleotides not matched to a gene: 6. The CDR3 DNA sequence: TGCGCCAGCAGAGGACAGGCTAAAAACACTGAAGCTTTCTTT. Its protein is CASRGQAKNTEAFF.

This clone was detected only once. V gene TRBV13 combines with J gene TRBJ1-2; D might be TRBD1 (5 bases). The V gene lost 5 bases and the J gene lost 5 bases, with 18 bases spanning the gap. The V gene's germline CDR1 is PRHDT and CDR2 FYEKMQ (reference sequence). CDR3 length: 15 amino acids. CDR3 amino acids: CASSPVNGARYGYTF. Written as DNA, the CDR3 is TGTGCCAGCAGCCCCGTGAATGGGGCCAGGTATGGCTACACCTTC.

The chain employs TRBV15 and TRBJ2-5, with D possibly matching TRBD1 (6 bases). The J call could be wrong; TRBJ2-7 is a better fit for the DNA end. Looked up from germline, CDR1 is LNHNV and CDR2 is YYDKDF (reference sequence). The CDR3 spans 12 residues. This CDR3 is CATADSSYEQYF. The CDR3 bases are TGTGCCACGGCGGACAGCTCCTACGAGCAGTACTTC.

This clone was picked up one time. The chain links TRBV4-3 to TRBJ1-3; D unresolved. CDR1 and CDR2 (germline): LGHNA, YSLEER. The CDR3 is 20 amino acids. Trimming removed 0 bases at V and 0 bases at J, with 21 bases between. The CDR3 DNA is TGCGCCAGCAGCCAAGATCAGAAATCGGAAGGCAGGAGCTCTGGAAACACCATATATTTT. This codes for CASSQDQKSEGRSSGNTIYF.